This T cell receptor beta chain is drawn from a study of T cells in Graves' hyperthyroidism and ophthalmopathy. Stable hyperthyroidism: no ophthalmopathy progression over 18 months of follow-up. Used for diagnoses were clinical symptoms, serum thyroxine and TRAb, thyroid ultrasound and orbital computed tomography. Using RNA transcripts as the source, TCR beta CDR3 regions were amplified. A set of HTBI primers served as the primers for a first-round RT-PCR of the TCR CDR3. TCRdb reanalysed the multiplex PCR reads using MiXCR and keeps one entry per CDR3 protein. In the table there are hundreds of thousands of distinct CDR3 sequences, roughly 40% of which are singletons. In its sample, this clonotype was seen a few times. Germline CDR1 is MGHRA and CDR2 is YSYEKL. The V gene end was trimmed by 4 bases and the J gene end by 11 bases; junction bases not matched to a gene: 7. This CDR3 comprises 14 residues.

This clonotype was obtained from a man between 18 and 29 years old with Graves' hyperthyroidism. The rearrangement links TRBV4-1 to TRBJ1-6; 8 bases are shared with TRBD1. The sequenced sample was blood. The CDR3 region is CASSRGQERTPLHF. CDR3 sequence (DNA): TGCGCCAGCAGCCGGGGACAGGAGAGAACACCCCTCCACTTT.